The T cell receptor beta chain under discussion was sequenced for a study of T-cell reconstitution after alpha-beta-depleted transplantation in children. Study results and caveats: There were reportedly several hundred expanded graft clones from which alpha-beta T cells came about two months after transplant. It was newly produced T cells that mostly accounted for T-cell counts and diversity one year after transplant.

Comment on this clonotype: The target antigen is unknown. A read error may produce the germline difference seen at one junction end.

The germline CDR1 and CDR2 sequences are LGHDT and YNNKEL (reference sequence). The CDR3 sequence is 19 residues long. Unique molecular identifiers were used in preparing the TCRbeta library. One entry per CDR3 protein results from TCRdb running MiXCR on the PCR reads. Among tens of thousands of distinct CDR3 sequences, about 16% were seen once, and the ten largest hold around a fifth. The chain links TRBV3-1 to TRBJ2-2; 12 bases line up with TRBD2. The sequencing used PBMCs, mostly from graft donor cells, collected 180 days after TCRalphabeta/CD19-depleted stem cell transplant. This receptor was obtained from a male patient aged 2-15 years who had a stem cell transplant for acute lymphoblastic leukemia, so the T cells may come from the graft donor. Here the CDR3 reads CACSLMQPRLAGATGELFF. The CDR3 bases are TGTGCCTGCAGCTTGATGCAACCCCGACTAGCGGGGGCCACCGGGGAGCTGTTTTTT. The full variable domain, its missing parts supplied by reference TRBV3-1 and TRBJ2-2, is DTAVSQTPKYLVTQMGNDKSIKCEQNLGHDTMYWYKQDSKKFLKIMFSYNNKELIINETVPNRFSPKSPDKAHLNLHINSLELGDSAVYFCACSLMQPRLAGATGELFFGEGSRLTVL.